What follows are 6 T cell receptor beta chains derived from one specimen sequenced in a study of blood T cell repertoires in COVID-19 (dated by TCRdb to about 2020). Library method: the immunoSEQ multiplex PCR assay. TCRdb took this table from immuneACCESS and kept in-frame rearrangements with V and J called. Such tables lack part of the clones; where checked against another copy, unresolved V genes explain under half of the gap, and the rest is unexplained. Here the sample has over 100,000 clones; approximately 91% occur a single time. The top ten constitute around 4% of the sample. Sequenced input: peripheral blood. The receptors originated from a man in his late teens or twenties with acute or convalescent COVID-19.

The CDR3, as DNA: TGCGCCAGCAGCCAGACCGGGACAGACCCTCTTGGGGAGCTGTTTTTT. Translation: CASSQTGTDPLGELFF. The V and J genes are TRBV5-1 and TRBJ2-2, with TRBD1 matching 7 bases. The CDR3 extends over 16 amino acids. Germline CDR1 and CDR2: SGHRS and YFSETQ. After removal of 4 bases from V and 8 bases from J, the junction contained 14 bases not matched to a gene.

This clone was seen only once. CDR3 in DNA: TGTGCCAGCAGCCCCGCGGGTAACACTGAAGCTTTCTTT. Its protein is CASSPAGNTEAFF. The chain joins TRBV3-1 (or the pseudogene TRBV3-2) to TRBJ1-1; D is uncertain. The CDR3 length is 13 residues. Trimming left V 4 bases short and J 2 bases short, with 8 bases between. Germline CDR1 reads LGHDT; CDR2 reads YNNKEL (reference sequence).

The rearrangement links TRBV9 to TRBJ2-7; tentatively, D is TRBD1 (5 bases). CDR1 SGDLS and CDR2 YYNGEE come from the germline V gene. The V and J ends lost 7 bases and 3 bases respectively, with 11 bases between them. The CDR3 totals 12 residues. The CDR3 reads CASGNQGYEQYF. The CDR3 DNA reads as TGTGCCAGCGGAAACCAGGGCTACGAGCAGTACTTC.

In its sample, this clone was seen once. The chain joins TRBV15 to TRBJ1-5; D might be TRBD1 (6 bases). V lost 2 bases, J lost 5 bases, and 13 bases lay in between. This CDR3 spans 15 amino acids. Germline V gene data show CDR1 as LNHNV and CDR2 as YYDKDF (reference sequence). The CDR3 loop is CATSRLDSNDQPQHF. The CDR3 DNA reads TGTGCCACCAGCAGATTGGACAGCAATGATCAGCCCCAGCATTTT.

This sequence joins TRBV7-9 and TRBJ2-5, with 8 bases matching TRBD1. The CDR3 totals 15 residues. Germline lookup yields CDR1 SEHNR and CDR2 FQNEAQ (reference sequence). The trim removed 5 bases at V and 11 bases at J, leaving 16 bases unmatched. For the CDR3, the DNA is TGTGCCAGCAGCCGCGACCGGGACAGGTACGATTGGCAGTACTTC. It specifies CASSRDRDRYDWQYF.

The chain combines TRBV5-1 with TRBJ2-3; D gene unclear. Germline CDR1 SGHRS, CDR2 YFSETQ. V lost 1 base and J 4 bases, leaving 10 bases between the germline ends. The CDR3 has 14 amino acids. CDR3 protein: CASSLFSRADTQYF. The CDR3, as DNA: TGCGCCAGCAGCTTGTTTAGTCGAGCAGATACGCAGTATTTT.